This T cell receptor (beta chain) stems from a study of T-cell reconstitution after alpha-beta-depleted transplantation in children. Whole-study results and caveats: At one year after transplant, newly produced T cells mostly accounted for T-cell counts and diversity. Surviving recipient T cells and thymic progenitors underlay high day-60 TCRbeta diversity in some patients.

As concerns this clonotype: Its antigen remains unknown. At one of its ends the junction is not consistent with the germline gene, which may arise from a read error.

Unique molecular identifiers tagged the TCRbeta library. TCRdb fed the PCR reads into MiXCR, producing one record per CDR3 protein. The data show hundreds of thousands of distinct CDR3 sequences, with about an eighth seen just once and 0.79% held by the top ten. In germline, CDR1 is SGHDT, CDR2 YYEEEE. The CDR3 is made up of 15 amino acids. This material consisted of PBMCs, taken before TCRalphabeta/CD19-depleted stem cell transplant. This chain uses TRBV5-6 with TRBJ2-7; D is uncertain. The origin of this receptor is a girl aged 2-10 years with congenital amegakaryocytic thrombocytopenia, due to receive a stem cell transplant. CDR3 DNA sequence: TGTGCCAGCAGCTTGGCACGGAGACCCCCTTTCGAGCAGTCCTTC. Translated, it gives CASSLARRPPFEQSF.